Listed below are T cell receptor beta chains from one sample, sequenced in a study of PD-1 blockade in classical Hodgkin lymphoma. The table came from immunoSEQ multiplex PCR; TCRdb's copy has only in-frame clones and leaves some out. The sample records more than 12,000 clones, around 93% being singletons. The source material was CD8+ T cells from blood. The origin of the receptors is a human donor with classical Hodgkin lymphoma. The CDR3 runs from the conserved cysteine through the conserved F or W. Fields, in order: D gene, V gene, clone size, J gene, CDR3 DNA, CDR3 protein. D genes are given only for firm matches. Rows may omit the clone size; those that give it use once, few, many or a size class.

-	TRBV4-1	once	TRBJ2-2	TGCGCCAGCAGCCAGCAGGGTGACCCCGTCACCGGGGAGCTGTTTTTT	CASSQQGDPVTGELFF
TRBD2	TRBV28	once	TRBJ2-4	TGTGCCAGCAGTTTATTCGCGGGAGGGGTCAAAAACATTCAGTACTTC	CASSLFAGGVKNIQYF
TRBD1	TRBV28	-	TRBJ2-2	TGTGCCAGCACACGGACAGGCACCGGGGAGCTGTTTTTT	CASTRTGTGELFF
-	TRBV7-9	-	TRBJ1-3	TGTGCCAGCGGCCGGCCAGGGGTAAACACCATATATTTT	CASGRPGVNTIYF
-	TRBV28	-	TRBJ2-1	TGTGCCAGCAGTTTAGGGATCGATGTCTCCTACAATGAGCAGTTCTTC	CASSLGIDVSYNEQFF
-	TRBV14	-	TRBJ2-7	TGTGCCAGCAGCCTCCTGGGGTACGAGCAGTACTTC	CASSLLGYEQYF
TRBD1	TRBV27	once	TRBJ2-7	TGTGCCAGCAGTCCGGACAGGGTTCCCTACGAGCAGTACTTC	CASSPDRVPYEQYF
-	TRBV27	-	TRBJ1-5	TGTGCCAGCAGTTTGGCCAGCGGGGGGCCCCAGCATTTT	CASSLASGGPQHF
-	TRBV6-1	-	TRBJ2-7	TGTGCCAGTGCGGGGGCTGGGGGCTTCTACGAGCAGTACTTC	CASAGAGGFYEQYF
-	TRBV7-9	-	TRBJ2-1	TGTGCCAGCAGCTTAATGGTGTATGAGGGAGAGGGGAATGAGCAGTTCTTC	CASSLMVYEGEGNEQFF
-	TRBV27	-	TRBJ2-5	TGTGCCAGCAGTTTATCTCGGTCGGCCTCCGAGGCCCAGTACTTC	CASSLSRSASEAQYF
-	TRBV30	-	TRBJ2-1	TGTGCCTGGATTCCCCCGGGACTCAGCTCCTACAATGAGCAGTTCTTC	CAWIPPGLSSYNEQFF
-	TRBV7-8	-	TRBJ2-3	TGTGCCAGCAGCCGCAGACTCGAAATAGAAACAGATACGCAGTATTTT	CASSRRLEIETDTQYF
TRBD2	TRBV10-3	-	TRBJ2-1	TGTGCCATCAGTGAGTCAGCGGGAGGGTACAATGAGCAGTTCTTC	CAISESAGGYNEQFF
-	TRBV5-1	-	TRBJ1-2	TGCGCCACCGCTTCAGGCAGGGGAATAAGCGGCTACACCTTC	CATASGRGISGYTF
TRBD2	TRBV27	-	TRBJ2-7	TGTGCCAGCGCAATAGCCCTAGCGGGTTCCTACGAGCAGTACTTC	CASAIALAGSYEQYF
-	TRBV18	-	TRBJ1-5	TGTGCCAGCTCCCTGGCCGGCAATCAGCCCCAGCATTTT	CASSLAGNQPQHF
TRBD1	TRBV6-1	-	TRBJ2-5	TGTGCCAGCTGGGGACAGGGCAGAGAGACCCAGTACTTC	CASWGQGRETQYF
TRBD1	TRBV11-2	-	TRBJ2-3	TGTGCCAGCAGCTGGACAGGCCACGGGACAGATACGCAGTATTTT	CASSWTGHGTDTQYF
TRBD2	TRBV14	-	TRBJ2-3	TGTGCCAGCAGCCAAGATCCTAGCGGGCGGGATACGCAGTATTTT	CASSQDPSGRDTQYF
TRBD2	TRBV7-6	once	TRBJ2-2	TGTGCCAGCAGCCCTCTTACTAGCGGGTGGAACACCGGGGAGCTGTTTTTT	CASSPLTSGWNTGELFF
TRBD2	TRBV20-1	once	TRBJ2-3	TGCGCGGGAGGAACAGATACGCAGTATTTT	CAGGTDTQYF
-	TRBV6-1	-	TRBJ1-5	TGTGCCAGCAGCCCGGGGCAGCCCCAGCATTTT	CASSPGQPQHF
-	TRBV27	-	TRBJ2-5	TGTGCCAGCAGTTTGAGGCAGGACTCCAGAGAGACCCAGTACTTC	CASSLRQDSRETQYF
TRBD1	TRBV11-3	once	TRBJ2-3	TGTGCCAGCAGCTTAGAGGGCAGGGGGCTAGATACGCAGTATTTT	CASSLEGRGLDTQYF
-	TRBV27	-	TRBJ2-5	TGTGCCAGCAGTTCCCTGTACCAAGAGACCCAGTACTTC	CASSSLYQETQYF
-	TRBV7-9	-	TRBJ1-2	TGTGCCAGCAGCTTAGCGGGGAATGGCTACACCTTC	CASSLAGNGYTF
TRBD1	TRBV6-1	-	TRBJ1-2	TGTGCCAGCAGTGAAGCGCTTGGAAGGGGGACAGACCTCTTAAATGGGTACACCTTC	CASSEALGRGTDLLNGYTF
-	TRBV6-1	-	TRBJ2-7	TGTGCCAGCAGTGAAACTACAGGATTAGACTACGAGCAGTACTTC	CASSETTGLDYEQYF
TRBD1	TRBV19	-	TRBJ1-1	TGTGCCAGTAGTATAGCTCCAGGGGGGACTGAAGCTTTCTTT	CASSIAPGGTEAFF
TRBD2	TRBV28	-	TRBJ2-5	TGTGCCAGCAGTCGAAGGACTAGCGGGAGGGAAGAGACCCAGTACTTC	CASSRRTSGREETQYF
TRBD2	TRBV7-9	once	TRBJ2-3	TGTGCCAGCAGCTTGTGGGGGGGACTAGCGACCAATACGCAGTATTTT	CASSLWGGLATNTQYF
-	TRBV27	-	TRBJ1-5	TGTGCCAGTACCCGGAGACTTAATCAGCCCCAGCATTTT	CASTRRLNQPQHF
TRBD1	TRBV6-6	-	TRBJ2-5	TGTGCCAGCAGAGCCGGGACAGCCTTCCAAGAGACCCAGTACTTC	CASRAGTAFQETQYF
-	TRBV28	-	TRBJ2-1	TGTGCCAGCAGTGACAATGAGCAGTTCTTC	CASSDNEQFF
-	TRBV2	-	TRBJ2-7	TGTGCCAGCAGTGACTATAGGGAGAACGGATACGAGCAGTACTTC	CASSDYRENGYEQYF
-	TRBV27	-	TRBJ2-7	TGTGCCAGCAGTTTTTTCCAGGGTCCCTACGAGCAGTACTTC	CASSFFQGPYEQYF
-	TRBV10-3	-	TRBJ2-3	TGTGCCATCAGTGAGTCGACAGATACGCAGTATTTT	CAISESTDTQYF
-	TRBV7-6	few	TRBJ1-1	TGTGCCAGCACCCCAGGAGAGAACACTGAAGCTTTCTTT	CASTPGENTEAFF